Listed here is a single TCR beta chain. Its antigen is currently unknown. TCRdb re-derived calls from the reads in MiXCR, one entry per CDR3 protein. The sample contains hundreds of thousands of distinct CDR3 sequences, under 55% of which appear only once. Per the germline V gene, CDR1 is MNHNY and CDR2 is SVGAGI (reference sequence). This CDR3 has 16 amino acids. V shed 1 base, J shed 3 bases, and the junction held 5 bases outside the gene matches. The data belong to a study of T cell repertoires in cytomegalovirus infection. Overall study: Signatures in public TCR beta sequences pointed to both CMV infection and matching HLA type. General study findings and limits: Dominating the ex vivo response were TCR beta clonotypes that were CMV-specific and HLA-C-restricted. Public TCR beta family frequency separated CMV-and-HLA carriers, including in an independent cohort.

This chain links TRBV6-6 with TRBJ1-5, with 8 bases lining up with TRBD1. This sample comprised cultured PBMCs, obtained from culture after CMV antigen stimulation. The sequence was obtained from a human donor in good health (CMV status not recorded). Some clones in this sample may be carry-over from other donors' samples. DNA for the CDR3: TGTGCCAGCAGTTACTACGAGACAGGGGCCAATCAGCCCCAGCATTTT. Amino acid sequence: CASSYYETGANQPQHF.